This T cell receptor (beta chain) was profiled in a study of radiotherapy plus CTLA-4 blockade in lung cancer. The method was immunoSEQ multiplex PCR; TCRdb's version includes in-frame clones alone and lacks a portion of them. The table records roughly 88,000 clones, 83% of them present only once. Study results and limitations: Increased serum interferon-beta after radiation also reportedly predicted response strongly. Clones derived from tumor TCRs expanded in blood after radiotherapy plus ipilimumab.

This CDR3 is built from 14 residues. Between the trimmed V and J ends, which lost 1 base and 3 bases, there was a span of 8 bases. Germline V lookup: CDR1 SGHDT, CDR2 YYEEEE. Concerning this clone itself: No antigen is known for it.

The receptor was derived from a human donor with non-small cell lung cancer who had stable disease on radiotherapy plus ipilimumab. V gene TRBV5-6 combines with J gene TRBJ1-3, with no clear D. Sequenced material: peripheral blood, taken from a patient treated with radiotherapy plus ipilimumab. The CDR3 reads CASSLLGSGNTIYF. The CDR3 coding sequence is TGTGCCAGCAGCTTGCTAGGGAGTGGAAACACCATATATTTT.